A selection of T cell receptor beta chains follows, all from one sample in a study of T-cell reconstitution after alpha-beta-depleted transplantation in children. TCRdb analysed the PCR reads with MiXCR anew, one entry per CDR3 protein. The sample records about 190,000 distinct CDR3 sequences, about 6.4% being singletons. This material consisted of PBMCs from the stem cell graft donor, taken from the stem cell graft. These receptor sequences come from a human donor who donated a stem cell graft to a child with Wiskott-Aldrich syndrome. Both conserved end residues are part of each CDR3. The D gene is left open where the match is weak. Some rows mark clone size as missing; the rest say once, few, many or name a class of expanded clone.

D	V	size	J	DNA	CDR3
TRBD1	TRBV4-1	many	TRBJ1-6	TGCGCCAGCAGCCTCGACAGGGTTGTTTCACCCCTCCACTTT	CASSLDRVVSPLHF
.	TRBV5-1	many	TRBJ2-7	TGCGCCAGCACCCCGACCGGGACGGGAGCCTACGAGCAGTACTTC	CASTPTGTGAYEQYF
.	TRBV4-1	many	TRBJ2-3	TGCGCCAGCAGCCAAGTTGGGGCAGCTAGCACAGATACGCAGTATTTT	CASSQVGAASTDTQYF
TRBD1	TRBV6-5	many	TRBJ2-7	TGTGCCAGCAGAGCCGGGACAGCAAATTATTACGAGCAGTACTTC	CASRAGTANYYEQYF
.	TRBV12-3/TRBV12-4	many	TRBJ2-2	TGTGCCAGCAGTCCGGGGTCGGCCGGGGAGCTGTTTTTT	CASSPGSAGELFF
TRBD1	TRBV12-3/TRBV12-4	many	TRBJ1-1	TGTGCCAGCACCCCCGCGGGACAGGGTTTTTCTGAAGCTTTCTTT	CASTPAGQGFSEAFF
TRBD1	TRBV24-1	many	TRBJ1-5	TGTGCCACCAGTGATTCCGGGACAGGAAGCAATCAGCCCCAGCATTTT	CATSDSGTGSNQPQHF
.	TRBV7-8	many	TRBJ2-5	TGTGCCAGCAGCTTAGTTGGAGTGGAGAAGACCCAGTACTTC	CASSLVGVEKTQYF
.	TRBV5-1	.	TRBJ2-1	TGCGCCAGCCGCCCCTCCTCTAGCTCCTACAATGAGCAGTTCTTC	CASRPSSSSYNEQFF
.	TRBV7-9	few	TRBJ2-2	TGTGCCAGCAGCTTAGTTGAGCACGGGGAGCTGTTTTTT	CASSLVEHGELFF
.	TRBV16	.	TRBJ2-1	TGTGCCAGCAGCCAATCACCTTTAGATGAGCAGTTCTTC	CASSQSPLDEQFF
TRBD1	TRBV7-2	many	TRBJ2-1	TGTGCCACCATACCGAGGACAGGGAACTACAATGAGCAGTTCTTC	CATIPRTGNYNEQFF
.	TRBV29-1	many	TRBJ2-7	TGCAGCGTTTCTGAGGGAGTCGTACGGGAGCAGTACTTC	CSVSEGVVREQYF
.	TRBV20-1	many	TRBJ2-3	TGCAGTGCTAGCAGGGCCGATACGCAGTATTTT	CSASRADTQYF
TRBD1	TRBV5-1	many	TRBJ2-1	TGCGCCAGCAGCATGGGACAGCATCTCTCTGCCTCCTACAATGAGCAGTTCTTC	CASSMGQHLSASYNEQFF
TRBD1	TRBV5-1	.	TRBJ2-5	TGCGCCAGCAGCCCTACAGGGGCGGAGACCCAGTACTTC	CASSPTGAETQYF
TRBD2	TRBV6-1	many	TRBJ2-1	TGTGCCAGCTCTCTAGCGGGGATAGTAAATGAGCAGTTCTTC	CASSLAGIVNEQFF
TRBD2	TRBV18	.	TRBJ2-3	TGTGCCAGCTCACCACCGGCGGGGGTGGCAGATACGCAGTATTTT	CASSPPAGVADTQYF
.	TRBV5-1	many	TRBJ1-5	TGCGCCAGCAGCTTGGAACCCACGGGTAGCAATCAGCCCCAGCATTTT	CASSLEPTGSNQPQHF
.	TRBV12-3/TRBV12-4	.	TRBJ2-7	TGTGCCAGCAGCCCCCTTTGGGGCTACGAGCAGTACTTC	CASSPLWGYEQYF
.	TRBV6-1	many	TRBJ1-1	TGTGCCAGCAGTGAAGACCAGGGCCGGGGTACTGAAGCTTTCTTT	CASSEDQGRGTEAFF
.	TRBV25-1	many	TRBJ2-5	TGTGCCAGCAGTGAGGGGAACAGGATACAAGAGACCCAGTACTTC	CASSEGNRIQETQYF
TRBD2	TRBV5-1	few	TRBJ2-2	TGCGCCAGCAGCCAGCGGGACGACACCGGGGAGCTGTTTTTT	CASSQRDDTGELFF
.	TRBV7-8	few	TRBJ2-4	TGTGCCAGCAGCTTAGAACTAGCCAAAAACATTCAGTACTTC	CASSLELAKNIQYF
.	TRBV5-1	.	TRBJ2-7	TGCGCCAGCAGCTTGAGGACCTCAACCTACGAGCAGTACTTC	CASSLRTSTYEQYF
.	TRBV7-2	few	TRBJ1-5	TGTGCCAGCAGCGCAAACAGGCCTAGCAATCAGCCCCAGCATTTT	CASSANRPSNQPQHF
.	TRBV7-7	many	TRBJ2-1	TGTGCCAGCAGTCCCAGTAGTTCGAGCTCCTACAATGAGCAGTTCTTC	CASSPSSSSSYNEQFF
TRBD2	TRBV14	many	TRBJ2-1	TGTGCCAGCAGCCAAAAAAGGGGACTAGCGGGCAATGAGCAGTTCTTC	CASSQKRGLAGNEQFF
.	TRBV20-1	many	TRBJ2-4	TGCAGTGCTACGGTAATCCTAGCCAAAAACATTCAGTACTTC	CSATVILAKNIQYF
.	TRBV5-1	many	TRBJ2-1	TGCGCCAGCAGCTTAGCGAGCGCGGCTTACAATGAGCAGTTCTTC	CASSLASAAYNEQFF
.	TRBV29-1	many	TRBJ1-2	TGCAGCGTTGCCGGGACAACTCATGGCTACACCTTC	CSVAGTTHGYTF
TRBD1	TRBV12-3/TRBV12-4	many	TRBJ1-1	TGTGCCAGCAGTTTAAAGGGGGCAACGGCTTTCTTT	CASSLKGATAFF
TRBD2	TRBV7-2	many	TRBJ2-7	TGTGCCAGCAGCCGCCGGACTAGCGGACCCTCCTACGAGCAGTACTTC	CASSRRTSGPSYEQYF
TRBD1	TRBV20-1	.	TRBJ2-5	TGCAGTGCTAGAGATCACGGCAGGGGGCGAGAGACCCAGTACTTC	CSARDHGRGRETQYF
.	TRBV29-1	many	TRBJ2-1	TGCAGCGTTGACGACATATACTCCTACAATGAGCAGTTCTTC	CSVDDIYSYNEQFF
TRBD1	TRBV13	many	TRBJ2-3	TGTGCCAGCAGCTTGGGCAGGGGGTCAGATACGCAGTATTTT	CASSLGRGSDTQYF
.	TRBV24-1	many	TRBJ2-3	TGTGCCACCAGTGATTTGTCAGATACGCAGTATTTT	CATSDLSDTQYF
TRBD1	TRBV5-1	many	TRBJ2-5	TGCGCCAGCAGCGAAACCACAGGGGGGACATATGAGACCCAGTACTTC	CASSETTGGTYETQYF
TRBD1	TRBV25-1	.	TRBJ2-6	TGTGCCAGCAGTGAGGGGACAGGGCTCGGGGCCAACGTCCTGACTTTC	CASSEGTGLGANVLTF
TRBD1	TRBV6-2/TRBV6-3	many	TRBJ2-1	TGTGCCAGCAATGTTGGACAGGAGAACAATGAGCAGTTCTTC	CASNVGQENNEQFF
.	TRBV27	many	TRBJ2-3	TGTGCCAGCAGGGGACGGGCGGATACGCAGTATTTT	CASRGRADTQYF
TRBD2	TRBV20-1	many	TRBJ2-2	TGCAGTGCTAGAGTTTTTAGCGGGGGGGACACCGGGGAGCTGTTTTTT	CSARVFSGGDTGELFF
.	TRBV5-1	many	TRBJ2-7	TGCGCCAGCAGTCCCACGGGGCCGATCTACGAGCAGTACTTC	CASSPTGPIYEQYF
.	TRBV20-1	many	TRBJ2-1	TGCAGTGCTAGAGTGGCTTTCGGACCACTCCCAAAGAACGAGCAGTTCTTC	CSARVAFGPLPKNEQFF
.	TRBV18	.	TRBJ2-3	TGTGCCAGCTCACCCCGTGAGGGTTCCACAGATACGCAGTATTTT	CASSPREGSTDTQYF
.	TRBV20-1	many	TRBJ2-5	TGCAGTGCTAGAGATGGGACTGAGCCACGGACCCAGTACTTC	CSARDGTEPRTQYF
.	TRBV18	few	TRBJ2-5	TGTGCCAGCTCACCTGCCCGGGGGGCCAAAGAGACCCAGTACTTC	CASSPARGAKETQYF